The clone carrying this T cell receptor (beta chain) was seen more than once but under ten times. Its antigen remains unidentified. These data are taken from a study of post-analysis software for immune sequencing data. Study conclusions and caveats: Included in a set of a few TRBV segments more frequent in patients than controls were TRBV5-6, TRBV5-1 and TRBV20-1. Controls significantly exceeded multiple sclerosis patients in normalized Chao1 diversity.

Prepared libraries of TCR beta cDNA carried unique molecular identifiers. TCRdb reanalysed the PCR reads using MiXCR and keeps one entry per CDR3 protein. The table lists about 770,000 distinct CDR3 sequences, under 60% of them singletons. CDR3 length: 12 residues. Looked up from germline, CDR1 is SGHVS and CDR2 is FQNEAQ. This chain joins TRBV7-8 and TRBJ1-2, with D perhaps TRBD1 (6 bases). The TCR originated in a girl between 10 and 17 years old with multiple sclerosis. Material for sequencing was blood. The DNA of the CDR3 is TGTGCTTCTGAGGGGGGGAACTATGGCTACACCTTC. Its protein is CASEGGNYGYTF.